The 14 T cell receptor beta chains below were found in one sample sequenced in a study of blood T cell repertoires in COVID-19 (dated by TCRdb to 2018 to 2020). The library came from the immunoSEQ multiplex PCR assay. The table comes from immuneACCESS by way of TCRdb, which keeps in-frame sequences with V and J called. Part of the clones is missing from these tables; in studies checked, under half for an unresolved V gene and the rest for unknown reasons. The sample yields about 100,000 clones; roughly nine tenths were counted once. Around 32% of the sample goes to the ten largest clones. The sample taken for sequencing was peripheral blood. The receptors shown here come from a woman over 75 with acute or convalescent COVID-19.

This chain links TRBV6-1 with TRBJ2-3; 10 nucleotides match TRBD1. CDR1 is MNHNS and CDR2 is SASEGT in the germline V gene. After removal of 1 base from V and 3 bases from J, the junction contained 7 bases not matched to a gene. This CDR3 has 17 amino acids. The CDR3 DNA reads as TGTGCCAGCAGTGAAGTTCCCCGGACAGGGGGGACAGATACGCAGTATTTT. It specifies CASSEVPRTGGTDTQYF.

The chain has TRBV7-6 and TRBJ2-7; D remains ambiguous. Per germline, CDR1 SGHVS and CDR2 FNYEAQ. CDR3 size: 13 residues. V lost 0 bases, J lost 4 bases, and 7 bases lay in between. The CDR3 loop is CASSLAFTYEQYF. The CDR3 bases are TGTGCCAGCAGCTTAGCCTTCACTTACGAGCAGTACTTC.

The chain links TRBV5-1 to TRBJ1-4, with 11 bases that match TRBD1. This CDR3 is built from 14 residues. After removal of 4 bases from V and 8 bases from J, the junction contained 4 bases not matched to a gene. Germline loops: CDR1 SGHRS, CDR2 YFSETQ. The CDR3 coding sequence is TGCGCCAGCAGCGGGACAGGGGGAGGCGAAAAACTGTTTTTT. This translates into CASSGTGGGEKLFF.

V gene TRBV27 combines with J gene TRBJ2-7, with 7 bases lining up with TRBD1. Germline-derived CDR1 and CDR2 are MNHEY and SMNVEV (reference sequence). The junction had 4 bases not matched to a gene; V was cut back by 2 bases and J by 3 bases. CDR3 length equals 14 residues. The CDR3 sequence is CASSLRDRFYEQYF. In DNA form, the CDR3 reads TGTGCCAGCAGTTTACGGGACAGATTCTACGAGCAGTACTTC.

V and J are TRBV19 and TRBJ2-2; D may be TRBD2 (6 bases). V was trimmed by 4 bases and J by 0 bases, leaving 9 bases between them. Germline CDR1 and CDR2: LNHDA and SQIVND (reference sequence). This CDR3 is 15 amino acids long. CDR3: CASSTGGTNTGELFF. As DNA, the CDR3 is TGTGCCAGTAGTACCGGGGGTACGAACACCGGGGAGCTGTTTTTT.

The chain is built from TRBV27 and TRBJ2-5; D might be TRBD2 (9 bases). With 2 bases removed from V and 7 bases from J, the gap between germline ends came to 38 bases. Germline loops: CDR1 MNHEY, CDR2 SMNVEV (reference sequence). CDR3 length equals 22 residues. The CDR3: CASSLRGWREGTGGTRSWTQYF. In nucleotides, the CDR3 is TGTGCCAGCAGTTTAAGGGGTTGGCGGGAGGGAACAGGGGGGACCCGGAGCTGGACCCAGTACTTC.

The CDR3 spells CASSAATGLAGGHEQFF. The CDR3 bases are TGTGCCAGCAGCGCGGCAACTGGACTAGCGGGGGGACATGAGCAGTTCTTC. The V call is TRBV5-4, the J call TRBJ2-1, with 14 nucleotides matching TRBD2. Unmatched junction bases numbered 11, after V lost 4 bases and J lost 8 bases. Germline CDR1 is SGHNT and CDR2 is YYREEE (reference sequence). The CDR3 is 17 amino acids.

The chain is built from TRBV5-1 and TRBJ1-2; TRBD1 matches at 7 bases. From germline, CDR1 is SGHRS and CDR2 YFSETQ. J lost 8 bases, V lost 0 bases, and 7 bases had no gene match. CDR3 length equals 14 residues. The CDR3 DNA sequence: TGCGCCAGCAGCTTGGGGGACAGTCTGGCGGGCTACACCTTC. Translated: CASSLGDSLAGYTF.

This clone was seen a few times. V and J are TRBV4-3 and TRBJ1-2; D gene uncertain. Trimming cost V 1 base and J 7 bases, with 10 bases left between them. The CDR3 covers 13 residues. Per germline, CDR1 LGHNA and CDR2 YSLEER. The DNA for the CDR3 is TGCGCCAGCAGCCAAGGCCCCCATAGTGGCTACACCTTC. It encodes CASSQGPHSGYTF.

The chain links TRBV10-1 to TRBJ2-3; 9 nucleotides agree with TRBD2. The V and J ends lost 8 bases and 4 bases, in that order; junction bases with no gene match: 4. The CDR3 runs 13 residues. CDR1 is WNHNN and CDR2 is SYGVQD in the germline V gene (reference sequence). CDR3 sequence: CASFAGGADTQYF. Here the CDR3 DNA reads TGCGCCAGCTTTGCGGGGGGGGCAGATACGCAGTATTTT.

V gene TRBV12-3 or TRBV12-4 combines with J gene TRBJ1-2, with D uncertain. The germline V and J ends were trimmed by 5 bases and 4 bases, with 8 bases remaining between them. CDR3 length equals 12 residues. The CDR3: CASSLRGYGYTF. The CDR3 region has the DNA TGTGCCAGCAGTCTTCGGGGCTATGGCTACACCTTC.

This rearrangement joins TRBV5-6 to TRBJ1-1, with TRBD1 as a possible D gene (5 bases). This CDR3 has 15 amino acids. V shed 4 bases and J shed 2 bases, with 15 bases lying between them. Per the germline V gene, CDR1 is SGHDT and CDR2 is YYEEEE. The CDR3 region has the DNA TGTGCCAGCAGCCCCAGGGTCGGGTACAACACTGAAGCTTTCTTT. This sequence encodes CASSPRVGYNTEAFF.

The rearrangement links TRBV28 to TRBJ1-1; D may be TRBD1 (5 bases). There are 12 residues in the CDR3. The V gene lost 8 bases and the J gene lost 7 bases, with 14 bases spanning the gap. Germline values: CDR1 MDHEN, CDR2 SYDVKM. The CDR3 protein is CASLGGVGEAFF. The CDR3, as DNA: TGTGCCAGCCTCGGGGGGGTGGGTGAAGCTTTCTTT.

For the CDR3, the DNA is TGTGCCAGCACCCGAGGGGTCAGGGGGTCCGGGGAGCTGTTTTTT. This translates into CASTRGVRGSGELFF. The chain combines TRBV2 with TRBJ2-2, with TRBD1 matching over 7 bases. V lost 7 bases and J lost 6; bases outside the gene matches: 11. Germline lookup yields CDR1 SNHLY and CDR2 FYNNEI. This CDR3 region has 15 residues.